The 10 T cell receptor beta chains below were found in one sample sequenced in a study of identifying expanded T cells in peripheral blood. Clones were read by immunoSEQ multiplex PCR, and TCRdb kept only the in-frame ones, dropping some. This repertoire shows over 85,000 clones, 70% to 90% found once; its top ten account for 4% to 5.5%. The material sequenced was blood. The receptor source for this set is a person aged 18 to 75 in good health.

The chain uses TRBV4-3 and TRBJ2-2; a weak D match, TRBD2 (6 bases). Trimming removed 0 bases from V and 0 bases from J, with 8 bases in between. Germline CDR1 LGHNA, CDR2 YSLEER. The CDR3 runs 16 residues. The CDR3 sequence: CASSQDWEANTGELFF. The CDR3 DNA follows: TGCGCCAGCAGCCAAGATTGGGAGGCGAACACCGGGGAGCTGTTTTTT.

The chain has TRBV14 and TRBJ1-1, with D unresolved. This CDR3 region has 14 residues. Germline V CDR1 and CDR2: SGHDN, FVKESK. V gave up 1 base and J gave up 4 bases, with 10 bases separating them. This chain's CDR3 is CASSQGGWRTEAFF. The CDR3, as DNA: TGTGCCAGCAGCCAAGGGGGTTGGCGCACTGAAGCTTTCTTT.

In its sample, this clone was seen once. The chain joins TRBV7-2 to TRBJ2-1, with D possibly matching TRBD1 (6 bases). Looked up from germline, CDR1 is SGHTA and CDR2 is FQGNSA. V gave up 6 bases and J gave up 1 base, with 22 bases separating them. The CDR3 spans 18 residues. The CDR3 here is CASSRLGAVRGSYNEQFF. In nucleotides, the CDR3 is TGTGCCAGCAGTCGGTTGGGGGCAGTCCGAGGTTCCTACAATGAGCAGTTCTTC.

The chain has TRBV4-3 and TRBJ1-2; the match to TRBD1 covers 10 bases. The CDR3 totals 14 residues. The V segment lost 3 bases and the J segment 6 bases; nucleotides outside the gene matches: 4. CDR1 and CDR2 (germline): LGHNA, YSLEER. The CDR3: CASSHDRGPDGYTF. CDR3 in DNA: TGCGCCAGCAGCCACGACAGGGGGCCGGATGGCTACACCTTC.

V usage is TRBV18 and J usage is TRBJ1-5; D is perhaps TRBD1 (6 bases). Trimming cost V 4 bases and J 7 bases, with 17 bases left between them. The CDR3 consists of 15 residues. Per the germline V gene, CDR1 is KGHSH and CDR2 is LQKENI. The CDR3 reads CASSLGTSAGQPQHF. DNA for the CDR3: TGTGCCAGCTCACTCGGGACATCAGCCGGACAGCCCCAGCATTTT.

J is TRBJ1-1 and V is TRBV5-4; no definite D call. This CDR3 spans 14 amino acids. Germline values: CDR1 SGHNT, CDR2 YYREEE (reference sequence). V was clipped by 4 bases and J by 2 bases, with 12 bases between them. CDR3 protein: CASSPVTVNTEAFF. The CDR3 DNA reads as TGTGCCAGCAGCCCCGTAACCGTAAACACTGAAGCTTTCTTT.

V and J are TRBV18 and TRBJ2-5; D unclear. The CDR3 consists of 15 residues. Germline CDR1 is KGHSH and CDR2 is LQKENI. Trimming cost V 2 bases and J 1 base, with 11 bases left between them. As DNA, the CDR3 is TGTGCCAGCTCACCATTTCCAAGCACCCAAGAGACCCAGTACTTC. This gives the protein CASSPFPSTQETQYF.

The genes are TRBV25-1 and TRBJ2-3; no firm D call. This CDR3 comprises 11 residues. The V and J ends lost 4 bases and 6 bases respectively, with 5 bases between them. In germline, CDR1 is MGHDK, CDR2 SYGVNS. CDR3 sequence (DNA): TGTGCCAGCAGTGGACCGGATACGCAGTATTTT. Translation gives CASSGPDTQYF.

The chain combines TRBV7-8 with TRBJ1-5; D gene unclear. V shed 2 bases and J shed 0 bases, with 8 bases lying between them. CDR1 is SGHVS and CDR2 is FQNEAQ in the germline V gene. The CDR3 extends over 15 amino acids. CDR3 coding DNA: TGTGCCAGCAGCTTATCGGGGAATAGCAATCAGCCCCAGCATTTT. Its translation: CASSLSGNSNQPQHF. Full variable domain (rest looked up from reference TRBV7-8 and TRBJ1-5): GAGVSQSPRYKVAKRGQDVALRCDPISGHVSLFWYQQALGQGPEFLTYFQNEAQLDKSGLPSDRFFAERPEGSVSTLKIQRTQQEDSAVYLCASSLSGNSNQPQHFGDGTRLSIL.

The genes are TRBV29-1 and TRBJ2-7, with 7 bases aligning to TRBD1. The trim removed 6 bases at V and 7 bases at J, leaving 12 bases unmatched. The CDR3 sequence is 13 residues long. Germline V gene data show CDR1 as SQVTM and CDR2 as ANQGSEA. The CDR3 loop is CSVLLGTVREQYF. CDR3 in DNA: TGCAGCGTCCTCCTCGGGACAGTACGGGAGCAGTACTTC.